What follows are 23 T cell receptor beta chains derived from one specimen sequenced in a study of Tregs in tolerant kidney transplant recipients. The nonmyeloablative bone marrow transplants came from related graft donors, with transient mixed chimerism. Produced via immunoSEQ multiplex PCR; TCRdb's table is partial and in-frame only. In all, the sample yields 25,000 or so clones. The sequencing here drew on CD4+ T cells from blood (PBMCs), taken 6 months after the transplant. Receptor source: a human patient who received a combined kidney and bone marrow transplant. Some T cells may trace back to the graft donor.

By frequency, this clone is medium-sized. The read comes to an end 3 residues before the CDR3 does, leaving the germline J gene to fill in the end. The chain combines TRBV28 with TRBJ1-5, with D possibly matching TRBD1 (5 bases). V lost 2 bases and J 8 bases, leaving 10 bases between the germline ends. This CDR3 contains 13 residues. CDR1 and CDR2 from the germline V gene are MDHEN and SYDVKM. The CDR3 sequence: CASSLEGQKPQHF. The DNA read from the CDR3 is TGTGCCAGCAGTTTAGAGGGGCAAAAGCCC.

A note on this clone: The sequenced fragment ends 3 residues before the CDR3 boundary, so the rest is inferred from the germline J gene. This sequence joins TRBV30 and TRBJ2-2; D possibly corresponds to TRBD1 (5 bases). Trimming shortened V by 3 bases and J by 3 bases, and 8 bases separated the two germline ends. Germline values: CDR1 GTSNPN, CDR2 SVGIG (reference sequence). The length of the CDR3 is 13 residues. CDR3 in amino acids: CAWRGLDTGELFF. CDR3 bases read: TGTGCCTGGAGGGGGCTGGACACCGGGGAG.

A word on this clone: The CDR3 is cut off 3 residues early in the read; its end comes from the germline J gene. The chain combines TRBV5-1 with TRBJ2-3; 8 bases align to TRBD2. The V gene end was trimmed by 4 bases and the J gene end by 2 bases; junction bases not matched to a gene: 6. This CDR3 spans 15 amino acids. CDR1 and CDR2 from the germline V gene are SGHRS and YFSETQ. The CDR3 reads CASSPGGGYTDTQYF. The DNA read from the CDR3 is TGCGCCAGCAGCCCCGGGGGGGGGTACACAGATACG. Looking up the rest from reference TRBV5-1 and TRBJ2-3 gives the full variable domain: KAGVTQTPRYLIKTRGQQVTLSCSPISGHRSVSWYQQTPGQGLQFLFEYFSETQRNKGNFPGRFSGRQFSNSRSEMNVSTLELGDSALYLCASSPGGGYTDTQYFGPGTRLTVL.

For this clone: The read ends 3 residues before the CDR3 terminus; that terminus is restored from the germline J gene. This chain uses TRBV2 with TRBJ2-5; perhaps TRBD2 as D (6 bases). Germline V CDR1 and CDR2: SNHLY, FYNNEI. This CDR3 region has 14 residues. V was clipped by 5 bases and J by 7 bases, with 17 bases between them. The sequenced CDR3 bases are TGTGCCAGCAGTCAAGGTCGGGGGATTGGGACC. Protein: CASSQGRGIGT. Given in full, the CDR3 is CASSQGRGIGTQYF. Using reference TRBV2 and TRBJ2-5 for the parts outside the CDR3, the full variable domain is EPEVTQTPSHQVTQMGQEVILRCVPISNHLYFYWYRQILGQKVEFLVSFYNNEISEKSEIFDDQFSVERPDGSNFTLKIRSTKLEDSAMYFCASSQGRGIGTQYFGPGTRLLVL.

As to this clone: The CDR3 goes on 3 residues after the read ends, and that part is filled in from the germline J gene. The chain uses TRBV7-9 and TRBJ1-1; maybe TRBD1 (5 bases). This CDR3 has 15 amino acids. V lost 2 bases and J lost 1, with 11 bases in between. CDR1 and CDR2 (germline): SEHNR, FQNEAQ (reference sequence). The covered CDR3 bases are TGTGCCAGCAGCTTAAGCGGGCAGGGGAACACTGAA. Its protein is CASSLSGQGNTE. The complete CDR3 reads CASSLSGQGNTEAFF.

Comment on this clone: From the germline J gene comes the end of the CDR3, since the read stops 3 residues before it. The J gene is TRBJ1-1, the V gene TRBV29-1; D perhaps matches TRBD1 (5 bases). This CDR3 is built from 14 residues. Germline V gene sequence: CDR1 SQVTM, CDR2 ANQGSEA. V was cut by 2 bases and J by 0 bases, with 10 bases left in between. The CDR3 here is CSVEFRQMNTEAFF. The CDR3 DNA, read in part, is TGCAGCGTTGAATTCCGACAGATGAACACTGAA.

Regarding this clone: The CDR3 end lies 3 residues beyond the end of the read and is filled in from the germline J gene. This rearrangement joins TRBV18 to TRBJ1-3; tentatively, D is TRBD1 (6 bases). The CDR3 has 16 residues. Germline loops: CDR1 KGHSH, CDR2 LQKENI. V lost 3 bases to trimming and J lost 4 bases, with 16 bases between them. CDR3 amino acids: CASSPQQGGSGNTIYF. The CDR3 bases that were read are TGTGCCAGCTCACCCCAACAGGGTGGTAGCGGAAACACC. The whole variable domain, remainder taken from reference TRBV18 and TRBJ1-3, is NAGVMQNPRHLVRRRGQEARLRCSPMKGHSHVYWYRQLPEEGLKFMVYLQKENIIDESGMPKERFSAEFPKEGPSILRIQQVVRGDSAAYFCASSPQQGGSGNTIYFGEGSWLTVV.

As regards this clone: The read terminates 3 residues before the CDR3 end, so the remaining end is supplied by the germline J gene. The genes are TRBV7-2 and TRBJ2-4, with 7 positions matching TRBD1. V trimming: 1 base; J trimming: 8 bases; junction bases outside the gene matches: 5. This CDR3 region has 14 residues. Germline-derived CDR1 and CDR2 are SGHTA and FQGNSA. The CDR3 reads CASSLEGAKDIQYF. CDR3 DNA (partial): TGTGCCAGCAGCTTAGAGGGGGCTAAGGACATT.

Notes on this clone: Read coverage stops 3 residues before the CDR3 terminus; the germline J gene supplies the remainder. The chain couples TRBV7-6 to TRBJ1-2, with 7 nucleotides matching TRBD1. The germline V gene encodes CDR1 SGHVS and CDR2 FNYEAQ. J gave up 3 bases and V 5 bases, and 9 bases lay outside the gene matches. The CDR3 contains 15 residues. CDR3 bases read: TGTGCCAGCAGCCAAACTCCCGGGACAGACTATGGC. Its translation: CASSQTPGTDYG. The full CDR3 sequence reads CASSQTPGTDYGYTF.

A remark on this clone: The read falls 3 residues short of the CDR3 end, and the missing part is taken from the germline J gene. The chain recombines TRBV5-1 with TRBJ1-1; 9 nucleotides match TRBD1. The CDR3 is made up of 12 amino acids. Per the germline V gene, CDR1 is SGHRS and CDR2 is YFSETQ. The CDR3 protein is CASSQTGTGAFF. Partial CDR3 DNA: TGCGCCAGCAGCCAAACCGGGACAGGG.

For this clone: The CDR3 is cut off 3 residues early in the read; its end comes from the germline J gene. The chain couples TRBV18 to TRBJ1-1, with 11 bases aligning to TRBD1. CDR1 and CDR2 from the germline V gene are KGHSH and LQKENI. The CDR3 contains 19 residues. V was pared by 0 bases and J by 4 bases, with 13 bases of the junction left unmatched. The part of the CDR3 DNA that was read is TGTGCCAGCTCACCACCGATTTTTAGGACAGGGGGCGACCCCACTGAA. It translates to CASSPPIFRTGGDPTE. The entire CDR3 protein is CASSPPIFRTGGDPTEAFF.

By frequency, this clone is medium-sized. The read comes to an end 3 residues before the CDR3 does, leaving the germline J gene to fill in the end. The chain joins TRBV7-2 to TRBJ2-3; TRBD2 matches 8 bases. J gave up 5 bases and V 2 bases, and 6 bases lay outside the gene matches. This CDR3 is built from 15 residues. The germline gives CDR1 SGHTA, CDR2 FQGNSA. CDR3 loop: CASSLYRGGRDTQYF. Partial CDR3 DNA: TGTGCCAGCAGCTTATACCGGGGGGGCCGAGATACG. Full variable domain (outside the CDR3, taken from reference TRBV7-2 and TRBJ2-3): GAGVSQSPSNKVTEKGKDVELRCDPISGHTALYWYRQSLGQGLEFLIYFQGNSAPDKSGLPSDRFSAERTGGSVSTLTIQRTQQEDSAVYLCASSLYRGGRDTQYFGPGTRLTVL.

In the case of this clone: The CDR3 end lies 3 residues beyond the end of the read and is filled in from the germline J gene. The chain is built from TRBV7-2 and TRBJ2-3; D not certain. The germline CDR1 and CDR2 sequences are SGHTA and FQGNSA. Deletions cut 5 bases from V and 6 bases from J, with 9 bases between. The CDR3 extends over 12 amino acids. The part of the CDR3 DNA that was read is TGTGCCAGCAGCCGTCCCGTGGATACG. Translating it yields CASSRPVDT. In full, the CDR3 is CASSRPVDTQYF.

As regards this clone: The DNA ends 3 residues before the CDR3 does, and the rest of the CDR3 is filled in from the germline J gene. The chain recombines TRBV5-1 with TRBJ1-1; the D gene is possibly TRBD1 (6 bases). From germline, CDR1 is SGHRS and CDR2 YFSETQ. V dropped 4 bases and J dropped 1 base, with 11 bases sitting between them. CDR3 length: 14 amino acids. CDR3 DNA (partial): TGCGCCAGCAGCACCCAGACAGGGAACACTGAA. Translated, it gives CASSTQTGNTE. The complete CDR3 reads CASSTQTGNTEAFF.

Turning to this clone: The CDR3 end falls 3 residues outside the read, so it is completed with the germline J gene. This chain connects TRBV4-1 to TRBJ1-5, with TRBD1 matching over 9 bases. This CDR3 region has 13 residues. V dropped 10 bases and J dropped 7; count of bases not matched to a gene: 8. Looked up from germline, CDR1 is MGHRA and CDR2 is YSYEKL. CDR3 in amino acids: CATQGAVGQPQHF. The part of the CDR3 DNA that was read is TGCGCCACACAGGGGGCGGTAGGACAGCCC.

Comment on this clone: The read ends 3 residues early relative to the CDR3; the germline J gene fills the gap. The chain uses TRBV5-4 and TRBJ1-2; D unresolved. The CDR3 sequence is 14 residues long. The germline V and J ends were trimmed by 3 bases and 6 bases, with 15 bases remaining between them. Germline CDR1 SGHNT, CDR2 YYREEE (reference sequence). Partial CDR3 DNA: TGTGCCAGCAGCTCCCGGGCGGGGAGGGATGGC. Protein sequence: CASSSRAGRDG. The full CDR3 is CASSSRAGRDGYTF.

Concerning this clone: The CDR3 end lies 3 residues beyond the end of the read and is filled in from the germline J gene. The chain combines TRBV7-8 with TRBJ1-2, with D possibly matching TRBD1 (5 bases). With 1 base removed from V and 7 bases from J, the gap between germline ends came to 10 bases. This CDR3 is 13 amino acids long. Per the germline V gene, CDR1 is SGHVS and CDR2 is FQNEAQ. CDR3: CASSLGAGFGYTF. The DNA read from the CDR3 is TGTGCCAGCAGCTTAGGGGCAGGGTTTGGC.

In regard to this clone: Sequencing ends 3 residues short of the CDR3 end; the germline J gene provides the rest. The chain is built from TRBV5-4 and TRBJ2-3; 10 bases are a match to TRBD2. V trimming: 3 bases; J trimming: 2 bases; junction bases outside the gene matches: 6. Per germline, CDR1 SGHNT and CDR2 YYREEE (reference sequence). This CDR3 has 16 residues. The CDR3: CASSSRTSGVTDTQYF. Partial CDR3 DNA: TGTGCCAGCAGCTCCCGGACTAGCGGCGTCACAGATACG.

The CDR3 loop is CAWSHTQAGVYGYTF. The covered CDR3 bases are TGTGCCTGGAGCCACACGCAGGCAGGGGTCTATGGC. The V gene is TRBV30, the J gene TRBJ1-2; possible D gene TRBD1, 6 bases. The read falls 3 residues short of the CDR3 end, and the missing part is taken from the germline J gene. The CDR3 runs 15 residues. Per germline, CDR1 GTSNPN and CDR2 SVGIG (reference sequence). The V gene lost 3 bases and the J gene lost 4 bases, with 18 bases spanning the gap.

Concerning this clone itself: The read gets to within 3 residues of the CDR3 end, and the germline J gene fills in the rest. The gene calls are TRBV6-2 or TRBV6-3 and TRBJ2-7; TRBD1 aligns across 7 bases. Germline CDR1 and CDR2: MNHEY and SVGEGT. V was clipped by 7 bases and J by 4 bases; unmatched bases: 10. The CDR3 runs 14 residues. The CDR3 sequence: CASTNRGRGYEQYF. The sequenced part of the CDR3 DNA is TGTGCCAGCACAAACCGGGGCAGGGGGTACGAG.

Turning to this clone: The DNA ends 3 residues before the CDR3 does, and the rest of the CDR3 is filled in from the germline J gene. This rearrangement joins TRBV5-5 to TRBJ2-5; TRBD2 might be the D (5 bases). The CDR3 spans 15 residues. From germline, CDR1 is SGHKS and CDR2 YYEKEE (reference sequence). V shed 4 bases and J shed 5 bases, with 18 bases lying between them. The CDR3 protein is CASSPLPGSVETQYF. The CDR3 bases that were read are TGTGCCAGCAGCCCCCTTCCGGGGTCTGTGGAGACC.

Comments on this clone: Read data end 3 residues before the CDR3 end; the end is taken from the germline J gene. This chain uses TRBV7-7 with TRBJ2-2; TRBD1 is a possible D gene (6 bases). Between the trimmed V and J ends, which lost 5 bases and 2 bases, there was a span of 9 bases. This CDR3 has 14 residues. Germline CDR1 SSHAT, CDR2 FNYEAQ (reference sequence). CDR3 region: CASSRDINTGELFF. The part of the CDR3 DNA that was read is TGTGCCAGCAGCAGGGACATTAACACCGGGGAG.

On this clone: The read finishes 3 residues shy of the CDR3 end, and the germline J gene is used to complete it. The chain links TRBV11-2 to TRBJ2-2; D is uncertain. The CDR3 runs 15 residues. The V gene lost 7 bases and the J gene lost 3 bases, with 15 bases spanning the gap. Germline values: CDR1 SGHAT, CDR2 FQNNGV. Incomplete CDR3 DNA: TGTGCCAGCACCGCCGTGGGCGTGGACACCGGGGAG. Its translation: CASTAVGVDTGE. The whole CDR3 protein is CASTAVGVDTGELFF.